Listed below are T cell receptor beta chains from one sample, sequenced in a study of cytotoxic CD8 clonotypes in ibrutinib-treated CLL. Using immunoSEQ multiplex PCR, the repertoire was profiled, and TCRdb retains in-frame clones only, with some absent. The data hold some 300,000 clones, with roughly 79% observed a single time. The specimen was PBMCs, collected before ibrutinib treatment. These receptors all stem from a human donor with chronic lymphocytic leukemia. The CDR3 runs from the conserved cysteine through the conserved F or W. The D gene is left open where the match is weak. Size tells how often a clone was seen (once, few, many) or the class of an expanded clone, and some rows leave it out.

j_call d_call v_call clone_size cdr3_aa cdr3_nt
TRBJ1-4 . TRBV2 . CASSELGGEKLFF TGTGCCAGCAGTGAGCTCGGGGGTGAAAAACTGTTTTTT
TRBJ1-1 . TRBV11-1 . CASRQNTEAFF TGTGCCAGCAGACAGAACACTGAAGCTTTCTTT
TRBJ2-2 TRBD1 TRBV5-1 . CASSPERTGATGELFF TGCGCCAGCAGCCCGGAGCGGACAGGGGCCACCGGGGAGCTGTTTTTT
TRBJ1-1 . TRBV5-4 . CASSLGGQYYEAFF TGTGCCAGCAGCTTGGGGGGTCAGTATTATGAAGCTTTCTTT
TRBJ1-1 . TRBV7-6 . CASSLGGPNTEAFF TGTGCCAGCAGCTTGGGGGGCCCGAACACTGAAGCTTTCTTT
TRBJ2-5 TRBD2 TRBV5-1 . CASSLSAGEETQYF TGCGCCAGCAGCTTGTCAGCGGGGGAAGAGACCCAGTACTTC
TRBJ2-7 . TRBV10-3 . CAIRPTGLGEQYF TGTGCCATCAGGCCAACAGGGTTGGGCGAGCAGTACTTC
TRBJ2-6 . TRBV28 . CASSSLLLTNSGANVLTF TGTGCCAGCAGTTCCCTCCTACTTACCAACTCTGGGGCCAACGTCCTGACTTTC
TRBJ2-1 TRBD2 TRBV5-1 . CASSPALGGDNEQFF TGCGCCAGCAGCCCGGCTCTCGGGGGGGACAATGAGCAGTTCTTC
TRBJ1-4 . TRBV4-3 . CASSQDEGEKLFF TGCGCCAGCAGCCAAGATGAGGGAGAAAAACTGTTTTTT
TRBJ2-7 . TRBV11-2 . CASSLQEPRNYYEQYF TGTGCCAGCAGCTTGCAAGAGCCCCGAAACTACTACGAGCAGTACTTC
TRBJ2-1 . TRBV5-4 . CASSIAGPYNEQFF TGTGCCAGCAGCATTGCCGGGCCCTACAATGAGCAGTTCTTC
TRBJ2-7 TRBD1 TRBV19 . CASSIQRQGSYEQYF TGTGCCAGTAGTATCCAACGACAGGGGTCCTACGAGCAGTACTTC
TRBJ1-1 TRBD1 TRBV4-3 . CASSHPRQGARTEAFF TGCGCCAGCAGCCACCCTAGACAGGGGGCGCGGACTGAAGCTTTCTTT
TRBJ1-1 TRBD1 TRBV30 once CAWGLTGGTEAFF TGTGCCTGGGGTCTGACAGGGGGTACTGAAGCTTTCTTT
TRBJ2-7 TRBD2 TRBV27 . CASSLAWARLAVYEQYF TGTGCCAGCAGTTTAGCCTGGGCTCGACTAGCGGTTTACGAGCAGTACTTC
TRBJ2-3 . TRBV7-9 . CASSKNIGDGVDTQYF TGTGCCAGCAGCAAGAATATAGGAGACGGGGTCGATACGCAGTATTTT
TRBJ2-7 . TRBV21-1 . CASSKVYEQYF TGTGCCAGCAGCAAAGTGTACGAGCAGTACTTC
TRBJ2-7 TRBD2 TRBV6-6 . CASSSGLATEYEQYF TGTGCCAGCAGTTCGGGACTAGCGACAGAATACGAGCAGTACTTC
TRBJ2-7 . TRBV6-5 few CASSYDGASYEQYF TGTGCCAGCAGTTACGATGGAGCTTCCTACGAGCAGTACTTC
TRBJ2-5 . TRBV6-6 . CASSYSRETGQETQYF TGTGCCAGCAGTTACTCACGGGAGACTGGCCAAGAGACCCAGTACTTC
TRBJ2-7 TRBD2 TRBV7-2 once CATSGTSGSPSYEQYF TGTGCCACGTCCGGGACTAGCGGGAGTCCGTCCTACGAGCAGTACTTC
TRBJ2-7 . TRBV27 . CASSRTREMFDEQYF TGTGCCAGCAGTAGAACGAGGGAGATGTTTGACGAGCAGTACTTC
TRBJ2-3 . TRBV15 . CATSRGGLSTDTQYF TGTGCCACCAGCAGAGGGGGGCTGAGCACAGATACGCAGTATTTT
TRBJ2-5 TRBD1 TRBV4-3 . CASSQALSGTGGETQYF TGCGCCAGCAGCCAAGCTCTCTCCGGGACAGGGGGTGAGACCCAGTACTTC
TRBJ1-5 . TRBV6-1 . CASSEAASNQPQHF TGTGCCAGCAGTGAGGCCGCTAGCAATCAGCCCCAGCATTTT
TRBJ2-5 . TRBV28 . CASSSVSDQETQYF TGTGCCAGCAGTTCAGTTTCAGACCAAGAGACCCAGTACTTC
TRBJ2-2 . TRBV7-6 once CASSSSNRLGELFF TGTGCCAGCAGCTCCTCGAATCGACTCGGGGAGCTGTTTTTT
TRBJ2-7 . TRBV7-6 . CASSPGQLYEQYF TGTGCCAGCAGCCCCGGACAGCTCTACGAGCAGTACTTC
TRBJ2-3 TRBD2 TRBV14 few CASSQEVLAEPGTDTQYF TGTGCCAGCAGCCAAGAAGTACTAGCGGAGCCCGGCACAGATACGCAGTATTTT
TRBJ2-7 TRBD1 TRBV12-5 few CASGIHIGDSDYEQYF TGTGCTAGTGGAATTCACATTGGGGACAGCGACTACGAGCAGTACTTC
TRBJ2-7 . TRBV6-5 . CASSYSGGAGEYEQYF TGTGCCAGCAGTTACTCAGGGGGGGCAGGGGAATACGAGCAGTACTTC
TRBJ2-7 TRBD1 TRBV11-2 few CASSFRTGPYEQYF TGTGCCAGCAGTTTTAGGACAGGTCCCTACGAGCAGTACTTC
TRBJ2-2 . TRBV2 . CASTSNTGELFF TGTGCCAGCACAAGCAACACCGGGGAGCTGTTTTTT
TRBJ2-1 TRBD2 TRBV7-9 . CASSFTSGRRYEQFF TGTGCCAGCAGCTTTACTAGCGGGAGAAGGTATGAGCAGTTCTTC
TRBJ2-1 TRBD1 TRBV5-1 . CASSPGTGDNEQFF TGCGCCAGCAGCCCCGGGACAGGGGACAATGAGCAGTTCTTC
TRBJ1-2 . TRBV2 few CAWRQALSYGYTF TGTGCCTGGCGACAGGCCCTTAGTTATGGCTACACCTTC
TRBJ1-2 TRBD1 TRBV4-1 few CASSQGDRGLSGYTF TGCGCCAGCAGCCAAGGGGACAGGGGGCTTAGTGGCTACACCTTC
TRBJ2-3 . TRBV6-6 . CASSYTSPAITDTQYF TGTGCCAGCAGTTATACTAGCCCTGCTATAACAGATACGCAGTATTTT
TRBJ2-7 . TRBV4-2 . CASSPVGGSNVDEQYF TGTGCCAGCAGCCCCGTCGGGGGCTCCAACGTCGACGAGCAGTACTTC
TRBJ2-2 . TRBV4-3 once CASSQGLGLELFF TGCGCCAGCAGCCAAGGTCTGGGACTGGAGCTGTTTTTT
TRBJ1-1 . TRBV7-2 . CASSWQGTDTEAFF TGTGCCAGCAGCTGGCAGGGGACGGACACTGAAGCTTTCTTT
TRBJ2-7 TRBD2 TRBV7-9 . CASSPPAGTSGTYEQYF TGTGCCAGCAGCCCACCGGCCGGGACTAGCGGGACCTACGAGCAGTACTTC
TRBJ1-3 . TRBV5-6 . CASSAPGKYSGNTIYF TGTGCCAGCAGCGCCCCCGGCAAATACTCTGGAAACACCATATATTTT
TRBJ1-2 TRBD1 TRBV6-5 . CASKGGRENGYTF TGTGCCAGCAAAGGGGGCAGGGAAAATGGCTACACCTTC
TRBJ1-3 TRBD1 TRBV13 . CASSLDDVRDSYGNTIYF TGTGCCAGCAGCTTAGATGACGTTCGGGACAGCTATGGAAACACCATATATTTT
TRBJ2-5 TRBD2 TRBV6-5 . CASTPTSGIGETQYF TGTGCCAGCACCCCGACTAGCGGGATAGGGGAGACCCAGTACTTC
TRBJ2-2 . TRBV2 few CASSGYRLGTGELFF TGTGCCAGCAGTGGTTACAGGTTGGGCACCGGGGAGCTGTTTTTT